This paragraph reports one TCR beta chain. This entry belongs to a study of early T cells in non-severe SARS-CoV-2 infection. Each CDR3 protein gets one entry after TCRdb re-called the 5' RACE reads with MiXCR. The sample yields approximately 73,000 distinct CDR3 sequences, more than 10% seen once. The trim removed 1 base at V and 7 bases at J, leaving 7 bases unmatched. CDR1 is SGHAT and CDR2 is FQNNGV in the germline V gene. The CDR3 spans 15 residues. The V gene is TRBV11-2, the J gene TRBJ2-1; 7 bases agree with TRBD1. The sequence was obtained from an adult who was a healthcare worker with PCR-confirmed SARS-CoV-2 infection or an uninfected control (not recorded which). The specimen sequenced was whole blood. This CDR3 reads CASSLGTGVRNEQFF. Written as DNA, the CDR3 is TGTGCCAGCAGCTTAGGAACAGGGGTAAGGAATGAGCAGTTCTTC.